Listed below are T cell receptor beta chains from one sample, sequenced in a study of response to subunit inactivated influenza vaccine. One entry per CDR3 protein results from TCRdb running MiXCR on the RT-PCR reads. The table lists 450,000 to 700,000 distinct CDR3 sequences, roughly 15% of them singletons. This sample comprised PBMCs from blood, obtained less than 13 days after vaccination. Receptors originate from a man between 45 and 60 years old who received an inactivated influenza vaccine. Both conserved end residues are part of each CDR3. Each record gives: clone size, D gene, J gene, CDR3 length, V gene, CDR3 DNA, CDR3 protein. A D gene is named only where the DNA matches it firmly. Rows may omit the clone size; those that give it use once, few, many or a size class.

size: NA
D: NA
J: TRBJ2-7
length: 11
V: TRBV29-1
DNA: TGCAGCGCCCAACAGGGAAACGAGCAGTACTTC
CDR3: CSAQQGNEQYF

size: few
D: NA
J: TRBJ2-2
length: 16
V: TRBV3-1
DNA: TGTGCCAGCAGCCATCGTCTGACGGGGGCGGCCGGGGAGCTGTTTTTT
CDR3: CASSHRLTGAAGELFF

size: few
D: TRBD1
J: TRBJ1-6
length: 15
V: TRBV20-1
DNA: TGCAGTGCTAGAGAGACAGGGGTTCATAATTCACCCCTCCACTTT
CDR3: CSARETGVHNSPLHF

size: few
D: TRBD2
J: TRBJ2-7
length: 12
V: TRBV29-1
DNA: TGCAGCGTTGCTAGCGGGAGGAACGAGCAGTACTTC
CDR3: CSVASGRNEQYF

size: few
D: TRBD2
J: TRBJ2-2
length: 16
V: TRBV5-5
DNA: TGTGCCAGCAGCTGGCTAGCGGGACAGAACACCGGGGAGCTGTTTTTT
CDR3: CASSWLAGQNTGELFF

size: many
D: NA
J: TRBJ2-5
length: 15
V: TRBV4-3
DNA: TGCGCCAGCAGCCAAGATAAGGGGCGGTGGGAGACCCAGTACTTC
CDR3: CASSQDKGRWETQYF

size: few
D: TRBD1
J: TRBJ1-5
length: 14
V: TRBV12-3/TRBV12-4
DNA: TGTGCCAGCAGCGGGACAGGGGGAATTCAGCCCCAGCATTTT
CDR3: CASSGTGGIQPQHF

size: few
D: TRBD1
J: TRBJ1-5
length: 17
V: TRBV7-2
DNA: TGTGCCAGCAGCCCGCTTGGGGCAGGGGGCGGAGGTCAGCCCCAGCATTTT
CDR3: CASSPLGAGGGGQPQHF

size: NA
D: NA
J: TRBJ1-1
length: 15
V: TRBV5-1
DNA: TGCGCCAGCAGACAGGGACCCATAGGGAACACTGAAGCTTTCTTT
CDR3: CASRQGPIGNTEAFF

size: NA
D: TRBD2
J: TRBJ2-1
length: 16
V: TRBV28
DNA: TGTGCCAGCAGTTTAGACCTAGCGGGGGGCAGGGATGAGCAGTTCTTC
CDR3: CASSLDLAGGRDEQFF

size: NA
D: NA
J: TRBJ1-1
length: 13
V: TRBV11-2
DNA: TGTGCCAGCAGGCAGGCTTTACACACTGAAGCTTTCTTT
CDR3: CASRQALHTEAFF

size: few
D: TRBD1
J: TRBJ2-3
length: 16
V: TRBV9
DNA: TGTGCCAGCAGCGCCGGGGGGACAGGGGGCTCAGATACGCAGTATTTT
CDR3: CASSAGGTGGSDTQYF

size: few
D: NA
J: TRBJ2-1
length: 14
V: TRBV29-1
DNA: TGCAGCGGGGGCCTGGCGGTCCCGGGCAATGAGCAGTTCTTC
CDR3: CSGGLAVPGNEQFF

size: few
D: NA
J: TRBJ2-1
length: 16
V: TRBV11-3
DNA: TGTGCCAGCAGCTTAGAATACCGGGAGCCCTACAATGAGCAGTTCTTC
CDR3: CASSLEYREPYNEQFF

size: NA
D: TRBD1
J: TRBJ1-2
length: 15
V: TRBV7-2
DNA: TGTGCCAGCAGCGTCCGGGACAGGAGATACTATGGCCACACCTTC
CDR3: CASSVRDRRYYGHTF

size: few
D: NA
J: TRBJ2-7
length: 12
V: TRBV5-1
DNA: TGCGCCAGCAGCCCATCCTTTTACGAGCAGTACTTC
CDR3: CASSPSFYEQYF

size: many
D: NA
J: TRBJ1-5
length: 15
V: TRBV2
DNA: TGTGCCAGCAGCCTTGAGGGCGCGAGGTACCAGCCCCAGCATTTT
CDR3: CASSLEGARYQPQHF

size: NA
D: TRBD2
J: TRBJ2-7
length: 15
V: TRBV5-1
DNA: TGCGCCAGCAACCCTAGCGGGGGGATGTCAGACGAGCAGTACTTC
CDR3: CASNPSGGMSDEQYF

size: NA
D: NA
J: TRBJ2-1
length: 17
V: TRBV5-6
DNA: TGTGCCAGCAGCTCCCGAAGACTAGTATTAGGTCGCGGTGAGCAGTTCTTC
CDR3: CASSSRRLVLGRGEQFF

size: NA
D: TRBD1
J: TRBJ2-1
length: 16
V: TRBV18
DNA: TGTGCCAGCTCACCCGGCCACCAGGGGGTCTACAATGAGCAGTTCTTC
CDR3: CASSPGHQGVYNEQFF

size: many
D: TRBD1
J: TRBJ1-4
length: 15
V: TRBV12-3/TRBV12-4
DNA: TGTGCCAGCAGTCCCGGGACAGGGTGGAACGAAAAACTGTTTTTT
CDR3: CASSPGTGWNEKLFF

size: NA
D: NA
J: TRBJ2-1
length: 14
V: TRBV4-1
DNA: TGCGCCAGCAGCCAAGGCCACGGTTCCAATGAGCAGTTCTTC
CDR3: CASSQGHGSNEQFF

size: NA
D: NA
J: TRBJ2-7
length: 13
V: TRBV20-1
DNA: TGCAGTGCCCCAGGGGCTAGAAAAGGCGAGCAGTACTTC
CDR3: CSAPGARKGEQYF

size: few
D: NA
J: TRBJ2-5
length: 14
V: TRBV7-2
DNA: TGTGCCAGCAGCCGTTCGGCGGGATTAGAGACCCAGTACTTC
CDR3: CASSRSAGLETQYF

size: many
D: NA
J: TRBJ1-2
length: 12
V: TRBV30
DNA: TGTGCCTGGAGAGGGGGAGGCTATGGCTACACCTTC
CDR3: CAWRGGGYGYTF

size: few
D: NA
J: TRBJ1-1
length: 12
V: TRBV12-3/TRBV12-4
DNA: TGTGCCAGCAGTTTACAGGGTGTCGACGCTTTCTTT
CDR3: CASSLQGVDAFF

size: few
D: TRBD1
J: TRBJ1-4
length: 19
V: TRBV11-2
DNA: TGTGCCAGCAGCCCGAGGGGACAGGGGGCGAGAAAGCTTGAAGAAAAACTGTTTTTT
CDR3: CASSPRGQGARKLEEKLFF

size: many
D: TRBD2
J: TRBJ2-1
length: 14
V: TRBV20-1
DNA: TGCAGTGCTAGAGATTTAGCGGGATACAATGAGCAGTTCTTC
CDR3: CSARDLAGYNEQFF

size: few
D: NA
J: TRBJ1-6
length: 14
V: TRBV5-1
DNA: TGCGCCAGCAGAGACCCAGCCGACAATTCACCCCTCCACTTT
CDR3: CASRDPADNSPLHF

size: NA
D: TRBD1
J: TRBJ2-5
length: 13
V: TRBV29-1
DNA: TGCAGCGCGATTGGGAGACAGGGCCCTCCCCAGTACTTC
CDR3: CSAIGRQGPPQYF

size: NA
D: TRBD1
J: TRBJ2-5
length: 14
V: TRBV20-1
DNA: TGCAGTGCTCCTCCTGACAGGGGGCGAGAGACCCAGTACTTC
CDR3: CSAPPDRGRETQYF

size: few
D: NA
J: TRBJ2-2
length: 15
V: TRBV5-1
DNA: TGCGCCAGCAGCTTGGAGGGCAGGGGCACCGGGGAGCTGTTTTTT
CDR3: CASSLEGRGTGELFF

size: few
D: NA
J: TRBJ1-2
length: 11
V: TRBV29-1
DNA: TGCAGCGTTGTAACAGGGCCTGGCTACACCTTC
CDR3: CSVVTGPGYTF

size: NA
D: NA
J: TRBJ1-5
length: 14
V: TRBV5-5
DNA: NA
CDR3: CASSWGQGTPWEHF

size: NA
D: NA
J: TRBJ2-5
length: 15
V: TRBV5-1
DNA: TGCGCCAGCAGCCCAGGACGCAACCGGGTGGAGACCCAGTACTTC
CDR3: CASSPGRNRVETQYF

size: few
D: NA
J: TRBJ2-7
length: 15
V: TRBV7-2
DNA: TGTGCCAGCAGCCCAAGCGGGACAATCCGATACGAGCAGTACTTC
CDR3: CASSPSGTIRYEQYF

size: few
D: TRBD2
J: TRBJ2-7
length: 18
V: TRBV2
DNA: TGTGCCAGCAGTGAAGCGGATCCGGGACTAGAGACCTCCTACGAGCAGTACTTC
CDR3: CASSEADPGLETSYEQYF

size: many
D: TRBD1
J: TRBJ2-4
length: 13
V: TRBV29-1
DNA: TGCAGCGCCAAACAGGGGGGTGGAAACATTCAGTACTTC
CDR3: CSAKQGGGNIQYF

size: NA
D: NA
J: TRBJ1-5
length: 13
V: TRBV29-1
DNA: TGCAGCGTTGAAGTGACATCAAATCAGCCCCAGCATTTT
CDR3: CSVEVTSNQPQHF

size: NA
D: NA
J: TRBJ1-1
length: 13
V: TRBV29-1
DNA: TGCAGCGTTGAAGTGGGGGGAACTTTTGAAGCTTTCTTT
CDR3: CSVEVGGTFEAFF

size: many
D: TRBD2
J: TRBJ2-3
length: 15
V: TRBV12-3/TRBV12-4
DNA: TGTGCCAGCAGTTGGACTAGCGGGGGCACAGATACGCAGTATTTT
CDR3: CASSWTSGGTDTQYF

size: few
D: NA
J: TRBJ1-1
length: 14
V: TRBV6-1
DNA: TGTGCCAGCATCCAAATGGGGGGTGGGACTGAAGCTTTCTTT
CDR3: CASIQMGGGTEAFF

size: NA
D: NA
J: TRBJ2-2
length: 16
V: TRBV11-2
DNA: TGTGCCAGCACGAGCCCCGGGACTTCGAACACCGGGGAGCTGTTTTTT
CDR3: CASTSPGTSNTGELFF

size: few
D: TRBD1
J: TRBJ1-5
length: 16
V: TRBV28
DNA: TGTGCCAGCAGGGGGTCCCGGACAGGTGGTCGTCAGCCCCAGCATTTT
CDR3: CASRGSRTGGRQPQHF

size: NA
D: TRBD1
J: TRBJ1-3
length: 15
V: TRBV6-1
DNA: TGTGCCAGCAGCGCAGGACAGGGATTTGGAAACACCATATATTTT
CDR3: CASSAGQGFGNTIYF

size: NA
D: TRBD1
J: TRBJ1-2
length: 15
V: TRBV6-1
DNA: TGTGCCAGCAGTGTTGGGACAGGGGCCTTCTATGGCTACACCTTC
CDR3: CASSVGTGAFYGYTF

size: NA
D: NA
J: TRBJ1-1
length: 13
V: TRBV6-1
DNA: TGTGCCAGCAGGTCATTGGGGAGGGCTGAAGCTTTCTTT
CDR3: CASRSLGRAEAFF

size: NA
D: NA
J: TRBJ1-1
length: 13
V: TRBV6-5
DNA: TGTGCCAGCAGTTACTCCGGACTGCAGGAGGCTTTCTTT
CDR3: CASSYSGLQEAFF

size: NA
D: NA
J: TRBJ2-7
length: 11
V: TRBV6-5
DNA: TGTGCCAGCAGTTACCGGGGAGAGCAGTACTTC
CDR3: CASSYRGEQYF

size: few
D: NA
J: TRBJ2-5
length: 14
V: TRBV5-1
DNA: TGCGCCAGCAGCTCCCGGGACACCCAAGAGACCCAGTACTTC
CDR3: CASSSRDTQETQYF

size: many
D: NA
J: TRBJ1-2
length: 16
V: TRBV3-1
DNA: TGTGCCAGCAGCCAGCAGTTGTGGGGCGTCCGGGCTGGCTACACCTTC
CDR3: CASSQQLWGVRAGYTF

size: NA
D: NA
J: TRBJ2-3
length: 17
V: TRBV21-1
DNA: TGTGCCAGCAGCAAAGCGGTGGGCCGGGCCAGCACAGATACGCAGTATTTT
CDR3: CASSKAVGRASTDTQYF

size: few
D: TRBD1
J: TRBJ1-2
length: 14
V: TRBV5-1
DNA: TGCGCCAGCAGCTCGACAGGGGCGTACTATGGCTACACCTTC
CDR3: CASSSTGAYYGYTF

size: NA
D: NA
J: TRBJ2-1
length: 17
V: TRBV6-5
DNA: TGTGCCAGCAGTTGGAGTGGAAATGAGGGAGAGGACAATGAGCAGTTCTTC
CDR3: CASSWSGNEGEDNEQFF

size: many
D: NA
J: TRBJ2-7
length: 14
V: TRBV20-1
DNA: TGCAGTGCTAGAGATTTACGGGGAGCCTACGAGCAGTACTTC
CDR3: CSARDLRGAYEQYF